The TCR beta chain under discussion was sequenced for a study of T cell repertoires in cytomegalovirus infection. Background on the study: Public signatures in TCR beta pointed to CMV infection and matching HLA type.

TCRdb re-called the reads with MiXCR, one entry per CDR3 protein. The sample has 150,000 to 180,000 distinct CDR3 sequences, about a quarter seen once; the top ten hold 9.5% to 12%. This clonotype was counted between two and nine times. Trimming removed 6 bases from V and 0 bases from J, with 12 bases in between. Germline CDR1 is SGHDT and CDR2 is YYEEEE. This CDR3 is 14 amino acids long. The source material was PBMCs. This TCR was recovered from a human donor in good health (CMV status not recorded). Some clones in this sample may be carry-over from other donors' samples. The chain uses TRBV5-6 and TRBJ1-1; tentative D call: TRBD1 (5 bases). The CDR3 loop is CASTVTALNTEAFF. In DNA, the CDR3 is TGTGCCAGCACAGTGACAGCCTTGAACACTGAAGCTTTCTTT.